This T cell receptor (beta chain) was recovered during a study of blood T cell repertoires in COVID-19. Study as a whole: The samples span acute and convalescent COVID-19 from the United States, Italy and Spain. The cDNA or gDNA used as material had been derived from T cells, B-cell-depleted T cells, or PBMCs.

Produced via immunoSEQ multiplex PCR; TCRdb's table is partial and in-frame only. The sample gives approximately 120,000 clones, 70% to 85% of which show up once; roughly 8.2% is in the top ten. V trimming: 6 bases; J trimming: 3 bases; junction bases outside the gene matches: 7. This CDR3 is 15 amino acids long. Germline CDR1 is LNHDA and CDR2 is SQIVND (reference sequence). This TCR was sampled from a woman older than 75 with active or convalescent COVID-19. The J gene is TRBJ1-5, the V gene TRBV19; 8 nucleotides agree with TRBD1. The specimen sequenced was peripheral blood. The CDR3 DNA reads as TGTGCCAGTAGGAAGGACAGGGCCTCCAATCAGCCCCAGCATTTT. This gives the protein CASRKDRASNQPQHF. The entire variable domain, with the rest obtained from reference TRBV19 and TRBJ1-5, is as follows: DGGITQSPKYLFRKEGQNVTLSCEQNLNHDAMYWYRQDPGQGLRLIYYSQIVNDFQKGDIAEGYSVSREKKESFPLTVTSAQKNPTAFYLCASRKDRASNQPQHFGDGTRLSIL.